Presented here are 20 T cell receptor beta chains from one specimen sequenced in a study of cytomegalovirus exposure and HLA in healthy donors. The PCR was carried out with 60 Vbeta primers and 13 Jbeta primers. Sequencing used immunoSEQ multiplex PCR; TCRdb keeps in-frame clones, though not all of them. Of around 130,000 clones listed, 70% to 85% are singletons. Source material: PBMCs. The source is a boy aged 5 to 17 in good health and CMV-seronegative.

The chain employs TRBV6-1 and TRBJ2-3, with 10 bases fitting TRBD1. The CDR3 spans 15 residues. V lost 3 bases, J lost 5 bases, and 5 bases stayed unmatched. Germline V gives CDR1 MNHNS, CDR2 SASEGT. This CDR3 reads CASSDGTGAEDTQYF. The CDR3 region has the DNA TGTGCCAGCAGTGACGGGACAGGGGCGGAAGATACGCAGTATTTT.

In its sample, this clone was seen a few times. The junction does not match germline at one end; this may be a read error. The J gene is TRBJ1-1, the V gene TRBV5-6; 8 nucleotides agree with TRBD1. This CDR3 region has 14 residues. The germline gives CDR1 SGHDT, CDR2 YYEEEE. The CDR3 nucleotides are TGTGCCAGCACCTTGGTGGGCGGGACAGGTGAAGCTTTCTTT. Its translation: CASTLVGGTGEAFF.

The chain uses TRBV7-9 and TRBJ2-4; a weak D match, TRBD1 (5 bases). The CDR3 runs 13 residues. In germline, CDR1 is SEHNR, CDR2 FQNEAQ (reference sequence). Between the trimmed V and J ends, which lost 6 bases and 5 bases, there was a span of 11 bases. The chain's CDR3 is CASSGHGENIQYF. Here the CDR3 DNA reads TGTGCCAGCAGTGGACACGGCGAAAACATTCAGTACTTC.

The rearrangement uses TRBV5-6 and TRBJ2-7, with 10 bases aligning to TRBD1. J lost 3 bases, V lost 3 bases, and 9 bases had no gene match. This CDR3 has 16 amino acids. Looked up from germline, CDR1 is SGHDT and CDR2 is YYEEEE. CDR3 nucleotide sequence: TGTGCCAGCAGCTGGCGGGAGACAGGGGGCTTCTACGAGCAGTACTTC. Translating gives CASSWRETGGFYEQYF.

The rearrangement links TRBV2 to TRBJ2-2; TRBD1 might be the D (6 bases). Trimming left V 5 bases short and J 3 bases short, with 25 bases between. This CDR3 spans 19 amino acids. Germline CDR1 SNHLY, CDR2 FYNNEI. The CDR3 reads CASSKPQVKTGWDTGELFF. The CDR3, as DNA: TGTGCCAGCAGTAAACCCCAAGTGAAGACAGGTTGGGACACCGGGGAGCTGTTTTTT.

CDR3 sequence: CASTPGGTATNEKLFF. DNA of the CDR3: TGCGCCAGCACCCCTGGAGGGACTGCAACTAATGAAAAACTGTTTTTT. The chain links TRBV5-1 to TRBJ1-4, with TRBD1 as a possible D gene (5 bases). The CDR3 sequence is 16 residues long. V was cut by 6 bases and J by 0 bases, with 15 bases left in between. The germline gives CDR1 SGHRS, CDR2 YFSETQ.

The chain combines TRBV2 with TRBJ2-1; D might be TRBD1 (7 bases). V lost 6 bases to trimming and J lost 5 bases, with 17 bases between them. CDR1 and CDR2 (germline): SNHLY, FYNNEI. CDR3 length: 15 amino acids. CDR3 amino acids: CASSTQGGPNNEQFF. Here the CDR3 DNA reads TGTGCCAGCAGCACCCAGGGGGGTCCAAACAATGAGCAGTTCTTC.

In its sample, this clone was seen once. CDR3 bases: TGCGCCAGCAGCCAGACATCTACCTACGAGCAGTACTTC. Amino acids: CASSQTSTYEQYF. This rearrangement joins TRBV4-1 to TRBJ2-7; D remains ambiguous. The CDR3 has 13 amino acids. The V gene's germline CDR1 is MGHRA and CDR2 YSYEKL. The V gene lost 3 bases and the J gene lost 2 bases, with 8 bases spanning the gap.

Only a few counts were recorded for this clone. V gene TRBV4-3 combines with J gene TRBJ1-4; 7 bases align to TRBD1. Per the germline V gene, CDR1 is LGHNA and CDR2 is YSLEER. CDR3 length: 15 amino acids. Trimming took 2 bases from V and 1 from J; bases not matched to a gene: 1. The CDR3 region is CASSQNRGTNEKLFF. The CDR3 DNA reads as TGCGCCAGCAGCCAAAACAGGGGAACTAATGAAAAACTGTTTTTT.

The chain joins TRBV4-1 to TRBJ2-7; TRBD1 matches 10 bases. From germline, CDR1 is MGHRA and CDR2 YSYEKL. The J segment lost 5 bases and the V segment lost 4 bases, leaving 8 bases of the junction unmatched. CDR3 length: 15 amino acids. CDR3 protein: CASSLADRGPDEQYF. CDR3 in DNA: TGCGCCAGCAGCCTCGCCGACAGGGGGCCCGACGAGCAGTACTTC.

The genes are TRBV28 and TRBJ1-5, with 9 nucleotides matching TRBD1. V was clipped by 8 bases and J by 8 bases; unmatched bases: 10. The germline V gene has CDR1 MDHEN and CDR2 SYDVKM. This CDR3 region has 14 residues. The CDR3 loop reads CASQTGGLSEPQHF. Here the CDR3 DNA reads TGTGCCAGCCAAACAGGGGGCCTTAGTGAGCCCCAGCATTTT.

The V call is TRBV6-1, the J call TRBJ1-1; 8 bases line up with TRBD1. J lost 4 bases, V lost 4 bases, and 2 bases had no gene match. This CDR3 is built from 13 residues. Germline lookup yields CDR1 MNHNS and CDR2 SASEGT. The CDR3 spells CASSGTGRTEAFF. In DNA, the CDR3 is TGTGCCAGCAGTGGGACAGGGCGCACTGAAGCTTTCTTT.

The CDR3 is CASSQGSEQYF. In nucleotides, the CDR3 is TGTGCCAGCAGCCAAGGGAGCGAGCAGTACTTC. The chain couples TRBV14 to TRBJ2-7; D remains ambiguous. V was shortened by 1 base and J by 6 bases, with 4 bases between the two germline ends. There are 11 residues in the CDR3. The germline gives CDR1 SGHDN, CDR2 FVKESK.

The chain links TRBV6-1 to TRBJ1-1, with no clear D. V lost 7 bases and J lost 2, with 5 bases in between. The CDR3 contains 11 residues. Germline V CDR1 and CDR2: MNHNS, SASEGT. The CDR3 nucleotides are TGTGCCAGCATCTTAAACACTGAAGCTTTCTTT. It translates to CASILNTEAFF.

The gene calls are TRBV4-2 and TRBJ1-1, with D unclear. The CDR3 consists of 15 residues. CDR1 and CDR2 (germline): LGHNA, YNFKEQ. Trimming cost V 1 base and J 5 bases, with 14 bases left between them. The CDR3 is CASSQAAGDVTEAFF. In DNA form, the CDR3 reads TGTGCCAGCAGCCAAGCAGCCGGGGATGTAACTGAAGCTTTCTTT.

The chain employs TRBV7-2 and TRBJ1-4; possibly TRBD1 for D (6 bases). V gave up 6 bases and J gave up 7 bases, with 15 bases separating them. The CDR3 sequence is 14 residues long. The germline gives CDR1 SGHTA, CDR2 FQGNSA. The CDR3 loop is CASRAQGVGEKLFF. In DNA, the CDR3 is TGTGCCAGCAGAGCACAGGGAGTCGGTGAAAAACTGTTTTTT.

The J gene is TRBJ2-1, the V gene TRBV6-5, with D maybe TRBD2 (6 bases). V was clipped by 2 bases and J by 9 bases, with 11 bases between them. CDR1 is MNHEY, CDR2 SVGAGI, per germline. This CDR3 is 13 amino acids long. The CDR3 loop is CASSYGGSPEQFF. CDR3 bases: TGTGCCAGCAGTTACGGGGGGTCCCCTGAGCAGTTCTTC.

V and J are TRBV4-3 and TRBJ1-5; D perhaps matches TRBD1 (5 bases). The V gene's germline CDR1 is LGHNA and CDR2 YSLEER. The CDR3 length is 15 residues. The ends were cut back, 3 bases at V and 7 bases at J, with 16 bases in the middle. CDR3 in amino acids: CASSHGTGIGQPQHF. In DNA, the CDR3 is TGCGCCAGCAGCCATGGTACAGGAATTGGACAGCCCCAGCATTTT.

V usage is TRBV25-1 and J usage is TRBJ1-1; tentatively, D is TRBD1 (5 bases). The CDR3 runs to 14 residues. The germline CDR1 and CDR2 sequences are MGHDK and SYGVNS. V was shortened by 4 bases and J by 3 bases, with 12 bases between the two germline ends. The DNA for the CDR3 is TGTGCCAGCAGTGCGGGGGGAGGGGACACTGAAGCTTTCTTT. Translation: CASSAGGGDTEAFF. The full variable domain, in which reference TRBV25-1 and TRBJ1-1 provide the parts outside the CDR3, is EADIYQTPRYLVIGTGKKITLECSQTMGHDKMYWYQQDPGMELHLIHYSYGVNSTEKGDLSSESTVSRIRTEHFPLTLESARPSHTSQYLCASSAGGGDTEAFFGQGTRLTVV.

This clone was seen a handful of times. The chain combines TRBV21-1 with TRBJ1-3. TRBV21-1 is given as a pseudogene. The CDR3 covers 14 residues. CDR3 sequence: CASSKGGTGNTIYF. CDR3 nucleotides: TGTGCCAGCAGCAAAGGAGGGACTGGAAACACCATATATTTT.